These 11 T cell receptor beta chains share one sample of origin, sequenced in a study of blood T cell repertoires in COVID-19. Assay used: immunoSEQ multiplex PCR; TCRdb lists only in-frame clones, some missing. The sample has some 200,000 clones, more than 80% seen once. Specimen: peripheral blood. The receptors stem from an older woman with acute or convalescent COVID-19.

The chain uses TRBV6-1 and TRBJ1-5; 7 bases are a match to TRBD1. Per the germline V gene, CDR1 is MNHNS and CDR2 is SASEGT. The V gene end was trimmed by 4 bases and the J gene end by 1 base; junction bases not matched to a gene: 7. The CDR3 sequence is 16 residues long. The CDR3 DNA reads as TGTGCCAGCAGTGCGGACCGGGACAGCAGCAATCAGCCCCAGCATTTT. Its protein is CASSADRDSSNQPQHF.

This chain uses TRBV4-1 with TRBJ1-2; perhaps TRBD1 as D (5 bases). This CDR3 spans 15 amino acids. The V gene lost 1 base and the J gene lost 5 bases, with 14 bases spanning the gap. Looked up from germline, CDR1 is MGHRA and CDR2 is YSYEKL. The CDR3 loop reads CASSQAQGLRYGYTF. The CDR3 DNA reads TGCGCCAGCAGCCAAGCTCAGGGTCTGAGGTATGGCTACACCTTC.

This clone turned up a few times. J is TRBJ2-3 and V is TRBV3-1 (or the pseudogene TRBV3-2); a weak D match, TRBD1 (5 bases). This CDR3 has 14 residues. The germline V gene encodes CDR1 LGHDT and CDR2 YNNKEL (reference sequence). With 1 base removed from V and 1 base from J, the gap between germline ends came to 6 bases. Here the CDR3 DNA reads TGTGCCAGCAGCCAAGGCAGGGGCACAGATACGCAGTATTTT. It translates to CASSQGRGTDTQYF.

The J gene is TRBJ2-1, the V gene TRBV5-6, with 8 bases fitting TRBD1. Trimming at V came to 5 bases and at J to 7 bases, leaving 5 bases not matched to a gene. CDR1 is SGHDT, CDR2 YYEEEE, per germline. CDR3 length: 13 residues. The CDR3 coding sequence is TGTGCCAGCAGTATTCAGGGGGCGAATGAGCAGTTCTTC. Translation gives CASSIQGANEQFF. The whole variable domain, filled in from reference TRBV5-6 and TRBJ2-1, reads DAGVTQSPTHLIKTRGQQVTLRCSPKSGHDTVSWYQQALGQGPQFIFQYYEEEERQRGNFPDRFSGHQFPNYSSELNVNALLLGDSALYLCASSIQGANEQFFGPGTRLTVL.

The genes are TRBV5-4 and TRBJ2-7, with 11 bases that match TRBD2. CDR1 SGHNT and CDR2 YYREEE come from the germline V gene (reference sequence). The CDR3 length is 15 residues. The J segment lost 6 bases and the V segment lost 1 base, leaving 6 bases of the junction unmatched. The CDR3 DNA follows: TGTGCCAGCAGCTTGAGTACGGGACTAGCGGCCGAGCAGTACTTC. This sequence encodes CASSLSTGLAAEQYF.

The J gene is TRBJ1-2, the V gene TRBV5-8; D gene unclear. Germline CDR1 reads SGHTS; CDR2 reads YDEGEE. V lost 0 bases and J lost 4, with 7 bases in between. This CDR3 region has 13 residues. The CDR3, as DNA: TGTGCCAGCAGCTTGGAACAGACCTATGGCTACACCTTC. Translation: CASSLEQTYGYTF.

The J gene is TRBJ1-2, the V gene TRBV10-3; D might be TRBD1 (5 bases). CDR1 ENHRY and CDR2 SYGVKD come from the germline V gene. This CDR3 is built from 15 residues. Trimming took 0 bases from V and 4 from J, leaving 12 bases between them. The CDR3 reads CAISESMEGLYGYTF. Here the CDR3 DNA reads TGTGCCATCAGTGAGTCGATGGAGGGGCTCTATGGCTACACCTTC.

The chain uses TRBV5-1 and TRBJ2-7; 8 bases match TRBD2. CDR1 is SGHRS, CDR2 YFSETQ, per germline. The V and J ends lost 0 bases and 3 bases, in that order; junction bases with no gene match: 5. The CDR3 runs to 15 residues. This CDR3 reads CASSLEAGGYYEQYF. The CDR3 DNA reads as TGCGCCAGCAGCTTGGAGGCGGGGGGATACTACGAGCAGTACTTC.

This chain links TRBV28 with TRBJ1-4; D perhaps matches TRBD1 (6 bases). Germline values: CDR1 MDHEN, CDR2 SYDVKM. V lost 3 bases and J 8 bases, leaving 13 bases between the germline ends. This CDR3 region has 14 residues. CDR3 amino acids: CASSFPGRGEKLFF. DNA of the CDR3: TGTGCCAGCAGTTTCCCCGGGAGGGGGGAAAAACTGTTTTTT.

The chain recombines TRBV18 with TRBJ1-1, with 9 bases identical to TRBD1. From germline, CDR1 is KGHSH and CDR2 LQKENI. V trimming: 5 bases; J trimming: 4 bases; junction bases outside the gene matches: 5. The CDR3 spans 14 residues. This chain's CDR3 is CASSLQGAITEAFF. CDR3 nucleotides: TGTGCCAGCTCATTACAGGGGGCGATCACTGAAGCTTTCTTT. Using reference TRBV18 and TRBJ1-1 for the parts outside the CDR3, the full variable domain is NAGVMQNPRHLVRRRGQEARLRCSPMKGHSHVYWYRQLPEEGLKFMVYLQKENIIDESGMPKERFSAEFPKEGPSILRIQQVVRGDSAAYFCASSLQGAITEAFFGQGTRLTVV.

The chain links TRBV4-1 to TRBJ1-4, with D tentatively TRBD1 (6 bases). V was pared by 5 bases and J by 8 bases, with 15 bases between. Germline V gene data show CDR1 as MGHRA and CDR2 as YSYEKL. There are 14 residues in the CDR3. The CDR3, as DNA: TGCGCCAGCAGCAAACAGGGTGGGAAGGAAAAACTGTTTTTT. Its translation: CASSKQGGKEKLFF.